One sample yielded the 5 T cell receptor beta chains listed below, sequenced in a study of T cell repertoires in cytomegalovirus infection. TCRdb fed the reads into MiXCR, producing one record per CDR3 protein. The table has fewer than 550,000 distinct CDR3 sequences, approximately 16% seen once. Sequencing used CD8+ T cells from PBMCs. Every receptor here comes from a human donor in good health (CMV status not recorded). Some clones in this sample may be carry-over from other donors' samples.

This clonotype has a handful of counts. This chain uses TRBV28 with TRBJ2-7, with D unclear. CDR1 is MDHEN, CDR2 SYDVKM, per germline. This CDR3 is 11 amino acids long. Trimming left V 10 bases short and J 3 bases short, with 10 bases between. The CDR3 nucleotides read TGTGCCAAAGGGCGGTACTACGAGCAGTACTTC. Protein sequence: CAKGRYYEQYF.

The table lists this clonotype with many counts. Here the CDR3 reads CASSEENGPRSEQYF. The CDR3 nucleotides read TGTGCCAGCAGTGAAGAAAATGGCCCCCGTAGTGAGCAGTACTTC. The J gene is TRBJ2-7, the V gene TRBV6-1; D unresolved. Germline V CDR1 and CDR2: MNHNS, SASEGT. The V gene lost 1 base and the J gene lost 7 bases, with 17 bases spanning the gap. The CDR3 runs 15 residues.

This clonotype was recorded many times. The rearrangement joins TRBV27 to TRBJ1-5; D is unresolved. Trimming removed 0 bases from V and 6 bases from J, with 9 bases in between. The CDR3 contains 14 residues. CDR1 MNHEY and CDR2 SMNVEV come from the germline V gene (reference sequence). The CDR3 is CASSLSAGAQPQHF. In nucleotides, the CDR3 is TGTGCCAGCAGTTTATCGGCGGGCGCTCAGCCCCAGCATTTT.

Many counts were recorded for this clonotype. The chain recombines TRBV28 with TRBJ1-1, with D tentatively TRBD1 (5 bases). Germline V gene data show CDR1 as MDHEN and CDR2 as SYDVKM. The V and J ends lost 4 bases and 3 bases respectively, with 15 bases between them. CDR3 length: 15 amino acids. CDR3 in amino acids: CASSSIDQGDTEAFF. DNA for the CDR3: TGTGCCAGCAGTTCTATAGACCAAGGGGACACTGAAGCTTTCTTT.

This chain links TRBV27 with TRBJ2-1; a weak D match, TRBD2 (5 bases). V dropped 2 bases and J dropped 8 bases, with 16 bases sitting between them. The CDR3 runs 15 residues. Germline CDR1 MNHEY, CDR2 SMNVEV (reference sequence). CDR3: CASSLRTLQLDEQFF. The CDR3 DNA follows: TGTGCCAGCAGTTTAAGGACTCTGCAGTTGGATGAGCAGTTCTTC.